The present T cell receptor (beta chain) was sequenced within a study of T cell responses to AZD1222 COVID-19 vaccine. Whole-study results and caveats: In a largely white British group with more females than males, clonal diversity was possibly underestimated.

Note on this clone: The target antigen is unknown.

TCRdb's copy holds only in-frame clones and misses some; the assay was immunoSEQ multiplex PCR. The sample holds about 180,000 clones, about 93% seen once. The germline gives CDR1 ENHRY, CDR2 SYGVKD. This CDR3 contains 15 residues. V trimming: 6 bases; J trimming: 0 bases; junction bases outside the gene matches: 3. Sample: peripheral blood, taken 28 days after the second AZD1222 dose. This chain connects TRBV10-3 to TRBJ1-5; 9 bases are shared with TRBD1. This receptor was identified in an adult who received the AZD1222 COVID-19 vaccine. CDR3 DNA sequence: TGTGCCATCAGCCGGGACAGGGATAGCAATCAGCCCCAGCATTTT. Protein: CAISRDRDSNQPQHF.